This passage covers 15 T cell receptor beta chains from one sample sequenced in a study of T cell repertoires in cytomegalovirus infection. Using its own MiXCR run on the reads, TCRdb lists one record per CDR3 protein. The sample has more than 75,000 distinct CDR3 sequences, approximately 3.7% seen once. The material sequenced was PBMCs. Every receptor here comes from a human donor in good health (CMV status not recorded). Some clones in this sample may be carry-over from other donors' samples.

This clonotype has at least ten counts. The CDR3 reads CASRTVRDTGELFF. The CDR3 bases are TGTGCCAGCAGAACGGTCAGGGACACCGGGGAGCTGTTTTTT. The chain combines TRBV12-3 or TRBV12-4 with TRBJ2-2; weak D call: TRBD1 (5 bases). The V end was cut by 6 bases, the J end by 3 bases, with 11 bases between. The CDR3 extends over 14 amino acids.

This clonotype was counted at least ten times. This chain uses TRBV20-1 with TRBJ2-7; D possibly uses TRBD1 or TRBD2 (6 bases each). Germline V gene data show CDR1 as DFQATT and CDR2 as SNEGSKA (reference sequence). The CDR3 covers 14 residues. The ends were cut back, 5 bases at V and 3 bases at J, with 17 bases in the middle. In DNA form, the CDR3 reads TGCAGTGCTCACGGCGGGACAAACCTCTACGAGCAGTACTTC. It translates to CSAHGGTNLYEQYF.

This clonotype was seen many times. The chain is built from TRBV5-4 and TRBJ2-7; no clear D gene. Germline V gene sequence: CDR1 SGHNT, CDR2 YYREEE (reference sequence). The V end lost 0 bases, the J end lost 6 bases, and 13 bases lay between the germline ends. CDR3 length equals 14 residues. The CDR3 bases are TGTGCCAGCAGCTTGGATCTCTGGCACTTCGAGCAGTACTTC. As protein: CASSLDLWHFEQYF. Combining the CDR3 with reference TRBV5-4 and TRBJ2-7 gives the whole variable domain ETGVTQSPTHLIKTRGQQVTLRCSSQSGHNTVSWYQQALGQGPQFIFQYYREEENGRGNFPPRFSGLQFPNYSSELNVNALELDDSALYLCASSLDLWHFEQYFGPGTRLTVT.

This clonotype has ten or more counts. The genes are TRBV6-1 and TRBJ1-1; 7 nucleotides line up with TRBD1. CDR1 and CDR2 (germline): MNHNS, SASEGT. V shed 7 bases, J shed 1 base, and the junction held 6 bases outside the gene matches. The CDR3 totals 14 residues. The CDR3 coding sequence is TGTGCCAGCACCCGCGGACAGGCGAACACTGAAGCTTTCTTT. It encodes CASTRGQANTEAFF.

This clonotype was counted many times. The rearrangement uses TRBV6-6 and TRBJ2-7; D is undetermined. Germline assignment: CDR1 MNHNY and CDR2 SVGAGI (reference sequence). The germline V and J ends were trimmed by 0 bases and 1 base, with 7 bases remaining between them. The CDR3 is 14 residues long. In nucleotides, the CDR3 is TGTGCCAGCAGTTACTCAGAGTTTTCCTACGAGCAGTACTTC. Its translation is CASSYSEFSYEQYF.

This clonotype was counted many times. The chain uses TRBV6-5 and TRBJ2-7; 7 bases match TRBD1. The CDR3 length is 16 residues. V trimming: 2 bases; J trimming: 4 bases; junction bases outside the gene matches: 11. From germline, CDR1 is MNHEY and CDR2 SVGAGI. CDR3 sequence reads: CASSYRPPGQTYEQYF. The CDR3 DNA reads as TGTGCCAGCAGTTACAGGCCCCCGGGACAGACATACGAGCAGTACTTC.

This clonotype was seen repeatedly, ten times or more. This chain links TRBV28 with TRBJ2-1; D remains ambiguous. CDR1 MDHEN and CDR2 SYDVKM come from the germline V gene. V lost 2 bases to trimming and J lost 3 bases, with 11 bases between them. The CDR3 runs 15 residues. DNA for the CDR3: TGTGCCAGCAGTTTAGATTCTCGAAGCTACAATGAGCAGTTCTTC. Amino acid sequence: CASSLDSRSYNEQFF.

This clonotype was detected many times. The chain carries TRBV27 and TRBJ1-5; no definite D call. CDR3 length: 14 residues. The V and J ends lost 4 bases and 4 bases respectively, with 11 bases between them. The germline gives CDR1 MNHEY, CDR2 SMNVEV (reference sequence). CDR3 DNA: TGTGCCAGCAGTTCCCCGGGAAATAATCAGCCCCAGCATTTT. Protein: CASSSPGNNQPQHF.

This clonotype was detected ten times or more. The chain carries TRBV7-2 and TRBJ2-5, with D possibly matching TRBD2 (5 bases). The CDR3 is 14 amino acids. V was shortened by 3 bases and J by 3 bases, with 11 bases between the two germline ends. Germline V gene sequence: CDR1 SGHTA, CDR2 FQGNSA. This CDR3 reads CASSFNSGKETQYF. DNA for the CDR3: TGTGCCAGCAGCTTTAACTCGGGGAAAGAGACCCAGTACTTC. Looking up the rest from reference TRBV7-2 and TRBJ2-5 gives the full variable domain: GAGVSQSPSNKVTEKGKDVELRCDPISGHTALYWYRQSLGQGLEFLIYFQGNSAPDKSGLPSDRFSAERTGGSVSTLTIQRTQQEDSAVYLCASSFNSGKETQYFGPGTRLLVL.

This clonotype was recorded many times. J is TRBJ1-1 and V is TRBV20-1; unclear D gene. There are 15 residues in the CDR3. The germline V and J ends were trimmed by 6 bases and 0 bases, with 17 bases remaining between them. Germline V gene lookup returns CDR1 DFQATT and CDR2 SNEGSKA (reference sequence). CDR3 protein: CSASALGTLNTEAFF. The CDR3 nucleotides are TGCAGTGCGAGTGCCTTGGGCACTTTGAACACTGAAGCTTTCTTT.

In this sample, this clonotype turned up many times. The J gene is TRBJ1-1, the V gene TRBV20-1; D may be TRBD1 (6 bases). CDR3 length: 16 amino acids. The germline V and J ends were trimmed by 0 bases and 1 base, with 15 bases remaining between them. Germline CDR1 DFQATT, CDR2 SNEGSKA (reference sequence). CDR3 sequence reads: CSARDLGVRGNTEAFF. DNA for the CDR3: TGCAGTGCTAGAGATTTGGGTGTCAGGGGGAACACTGAAGCTTTCTTT.

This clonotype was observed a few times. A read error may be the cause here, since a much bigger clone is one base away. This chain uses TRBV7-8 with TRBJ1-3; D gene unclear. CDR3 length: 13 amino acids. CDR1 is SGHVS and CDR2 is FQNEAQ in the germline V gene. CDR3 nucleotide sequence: TGTGCCTGCAGCCCCTCAGGAGGGTACGCCATATATTTT. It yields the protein CACSPSGGYAIYF.

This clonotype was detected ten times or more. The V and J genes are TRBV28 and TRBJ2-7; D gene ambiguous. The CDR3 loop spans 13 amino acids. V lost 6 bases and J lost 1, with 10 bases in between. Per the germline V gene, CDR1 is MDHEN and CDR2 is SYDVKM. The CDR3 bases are TGTGCCAGCAGATCACACGGATCCTACGAGCAGTACTTC. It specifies CASRSHGSYEQYF.

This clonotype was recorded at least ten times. CDR3 sequence (DNA): TGTGCCAGCAGCTTGGGCCGCAATCAGCCCCAGCATTTT. Translating it yields CASSLGRNQPQHF. The V call is TRBV7-6, the J call TRBJ1-5; D is undetermined. The germline V gene has CDR1 SGHVS and CDR2 FNYEAQ. With 3 bases removed from V and 2 bases from J, the gap between germline ends came to 5 bases. The CDR3 totals 13 residues.

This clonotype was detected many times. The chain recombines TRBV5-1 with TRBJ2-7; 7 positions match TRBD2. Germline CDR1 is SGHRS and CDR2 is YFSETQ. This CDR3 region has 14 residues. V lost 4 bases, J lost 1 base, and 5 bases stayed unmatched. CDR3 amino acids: CASSPGGGSYEQYF. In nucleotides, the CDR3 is TGCGCCAGCAGCCCGGGAGGAGGGTCCTACGAGCAGTACTTC.